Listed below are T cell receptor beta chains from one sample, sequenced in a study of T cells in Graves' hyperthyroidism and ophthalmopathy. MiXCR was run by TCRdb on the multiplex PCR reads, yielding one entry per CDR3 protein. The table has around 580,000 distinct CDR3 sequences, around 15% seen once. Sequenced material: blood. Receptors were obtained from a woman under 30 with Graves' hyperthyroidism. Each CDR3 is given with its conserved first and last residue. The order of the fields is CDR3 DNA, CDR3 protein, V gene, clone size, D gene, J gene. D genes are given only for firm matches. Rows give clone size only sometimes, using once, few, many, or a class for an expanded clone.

CDR3nt: TGTGCCAGCAGCCCACCCTGGGGGAGGGCCCGCAATGAGCAGTTCTTC
CDR3aa: CASSPPWGRARNEQFF
v_gene: TRBV11-2
abundance: .
d_gene: TRBD2
j_gene: TRBJ2-1

CDR3nt: TGTGCCAGCAGGGGGGTCCTCTACGAGCAGTACTTC
CDR3aa: CASRGVLYEQYF
v_gene: TRBV28
abundance: many
d_gene: .
j_gene: TRBJ2-7

CDR3nt: TGTGCCAGCAGCACGACAGGGGTATCCCACTACGAGCAGTACTTC
CDR3aa: CASSTTGVSHYEQYF
v_gene: TRBV7-9
abundance: .
d_gene: TRBD1
j_gene: TRBJ2-7

CDR3nt: TGCAGTGCCACGGACTTCCAAGAGACCCAGTACTTC
CDR3aa: CSATDFQETQYF
v_gene: TRBV20-1
abundance: many
d_gene: .
j_gene: TRBJ2-5

CDR3nt: TGCAGACCTCCCTTGGGGACCACTGAAGCTTTCTTT
CDR3aa: CRPPLGTTEAFF
v_gene: TRBV20-1
abundance: many
d_gene: .
j_gene: TRBJ1-1

CDR3nt: TGTGCCAGCAGCGCGGAACGGGGGCTAGCGGGGGTAGAGACCCAGTACTTC
CDR3aa: CASSAERGLAGVETQYF
v_gene: TRBV7-9
abundance: many
d_gene: TRBD2
j_gene: TRBJ2-5

CDR3nt: TGTGCCAGCAGGCTAGCGGTCCAAGAGACCCAGTACTTC
CDR3aa: CASRLAVQETQYF
v_gene: TRBV28
abundance: many
d_gene: TRBD2
j_gene: TRBJ2-5

CDR3nt: TGTGCCAGCAGCTCCCCTAGCGGGACCTCCTACGAGCAGTACTTC
CDR3aa: CASSSPSGTSYEQYF
v_gene: TRBV7-9
abundance: many
d_gene: TRBD2
j_gene: TRBJ2-7

CDR3nt: TGTGCCAGCAGTCAGACAGGGGTTGACAATCAGCCCCAGCATTTT
CDR3aa: CASSQTGVDNQPQHF
v_gene: TRBV2
abundance: .
d_gene: TRBD1
j_gene: TRBJ1-5

CDR3nt: TGTGCCAGCAACCAAGTCTGGCGTCCGGGGCAGCCAGATACGCAGTATTTT
CDR3aa: CASNQVWRPGQPDTQYF
v_gene: TRBV4-2
abundance: .
d_gene: .
j_gene: TRBJ2-3

CDR3nt: TGCAGTGCTCCCGGGGAGCGGGACTACAATGAGCAGTTCTTC
CDR3aa: CSAPGERDYNEQFF
v_gene: TRBV20-1
abundance: .
d_gene: TRBD2
j_gene: TRBJ2-1

CDR3nt: TGTGCCAGCAGCACTGTTCACAATCAGCCCCAGCATTTT
CDR3aa: CASSTVHNQPQHF
v_gene: TRBV12-3/TRBV12-4
abundance: .
d_gene: .
j_gene: TRBJ1-5

CDR3nt: TGTGCCAGCGAGGGGCTAGCGGCGCGCGGTACGCAGTATTTT
CDR3aa: CASEGLAARGTQYF
v_gene: TRBV11-3
abundance: many
d_gene: TRBD2
j_gene: TRBJ2-3

CDR3nt: TGTGCCAGCAGTATCAAGGGGCCAGATACGCAGTATTTT
CDR3aa: CASSIKGPDTQYF
v_gene: TRBV6-1
abundance: .
d_gene: .
j_gene: TRBJ2-3

CDR3nt: TGTGCCACCTTCCGAGACAGAGGCACAGATACGCAGTATTTT
CDR3aa: CATFRDRGTDTQYF
v_gene: TRBV28
abundance: many
d_gene: .
j_gene: TRBJ2-3

CDR3nt: TGTGCCAGCAGCCCCGTTCCGGGTTATAGCAATCAGCCCCGGCATTTT
CDR3aa: CASSPVPGYSNQPRHF
v_gene: TRBV11-2
abundance: .
d_gene: .
j_gene: TRBJ1-5

CDR3nt: TGTGCCAGCAGTCTCCACCGCCTTTCCGGCAGCTCCTATAATTCACCCCTCCACTTT
CDR3aa: CASSLHRLSGSSYNSPLHF
v_gene: TRBV28
abundance: many
d_gene: .
j_gene: TRBJ1-6

CDR3nt: TGTGCCAGCAGTCCTCACAGGGGGAGCTACGAGCAGTACTTC
CDR3aa: CASSPHRGSYEQYF
v_gene: TRBV12-3/TRBV12-4
abundance: few
d_gene: TRBD1
j_gene: TRBJ2-7

CDR3nt: TGTGCCAGCAGTTTCGCAGGGAGGGGGGCGGATACGCAGTATTTT
CDR3aa: CASSFAGRGADTQYF
v_gene: TRBV27
abundance: many
d_gene: .
j_gene: TRBJ2-3

CDR3nt: TGTGCCAGCAGCTTAGCAGCCGGGGTTGGCACTGAAGCTTTCTTT
CDR3aa: CASSLAAGVGTEAFF
v_gene: TRBV7-2
abundance: .
d_gene: .
j_gene: TRBJ1-1

CDR3nt: TGTGCCAGCAGCATAAGAACAGGGGGCGTTATGCCCCAGCATTTT
CDR3aa: CASSIRTGGVMPQHF
v_gene: TRBV13
abundance: many
d_gene: TRBD1
j_gene: TRBJ1-5

CDR3nt: TGTGCCAGCAGTTTAGCTTGGAACAGGCTGAGAAACTCCGGGGAGCTGTTTTTT
CDR3aa: CASSLAWNRLRNSGELFF
v_gene: TRBV12-3/TRBV12-4
abundance: .
d_gene: .
j_gene: TRBJ2-2

CDR3nt: TGTGCCAGCAGGGGGCCCTTGACGCAGTATTTT
CDR3aa: CASRGPLTQYF
v_gene: TRBV2
abundance: few
d_gene: .
j_gene: TRBJ2-3

CDR3nt: TGTGCCAGCAGTTTTCAGGCGGACTATGGCTACACCTTC
CDR3aa: CASSFQADYGYTF
v_gene: TRBV12-3/TRBV12-4
abundance: many
d_gene: .
j_gene: TRBJ1-2

CDR3nt: TGTGCCAGCAGCCGACGCCTGACTAGCGGCTCCTACAATGAGCAGTTCTTC
CDR3aa: CASSRRLTSGSYNEQFF
v_gene: TRBV11-2
abundance: many
d_gene: TRBD2
j_gene: TRBJ2-1

CDR3nt: TGTGCCAGCAGCCAAGTTGCAGGCATTAACTCCTACAATGAGCAGTTCTTC
CDR3aa: CASSQVAGINSYNEQFF
v_gene: TRBV14
abundance: few
d_gene: .
j_gene: TRBJ2-1

CDR3nt: TGTGCCAGCAGCTTAGTGGGACAGGGGACCAAAAACATTCAGTACTTC
CDR3aa: CASSLVGQGTKNIQYF
v_gene: TRBV7-8
abundance: many
d_gene: TRBD1
j_gene: TRBJ2-4

CDR3nt: TGTGCCAGCAGTTTCGGACAGGTTGGGAATTCACCCCTCCACTTT
CDR3aa: CASSFGQVGNSPLHF
v_gene: TRBV5-5
abundance: many
d_gene: TRBD1
j_gene: TRBJ1-6

CDR3nt: TGTGCCAGCAGCCCGGACAGGGAGCCCTACGAGCAGTACTTC
CDR3aa: CASSPDREPYEQYF
v_gene: TRBV6-2/TRBV6-3
abundance: few
d_gene: TRBD1
j_gene: TRBJ2-7

CDR3nt: TGTGCCAGCAGACTGGACTCTAACAATGAGCAGTTCTTC
CDR3aa: CASRLDSNNEQFF
v_gene: TRBV28
abundance: many
d_gene: .
j_gene: TRBJ2-1

CDR3nt: TGCAGCGTTCTGGGACTAACTAGCACAGATACGCAGTATTTT
CDR3aa: CSVLGLTSTDTQYF
v_gene: TRBV29-1
abundance: .
d_gene: TRBD2
j_gene: TRBJ2-3

CDR3nt: TGTGCCAGCATCCTCGGGGGGGGCAATCAGCCCCAGCATTTT
CDR3aa: CASILGGGNQPQHF
v_gene: TRBV28
abundance: many
d_gene: .
j_gene: TRBJ1-5

CDR3nt: TGCAGTGCTAGAGATAGGGGAGGTTGGACTGAAGCTTTCTTT
CDR3aa: CSARDRGGWTEAFF
v_gene: TRBV20-1
abundance: many
d_gene: .
j_gene: TRBJ1-1

CDR3nt: TGTGCCAGCAGTTTATCCGAAGGGGCCTTCAATCAGCCCCAGCATTTT
CDR3aa: CASSLSEGAFNQPQHF
v_gene: TRBV28
abundance: many
d_gene: .
j_gene: TRBJ1-5

CDR3nt: TGTGCCAGCAGCAGGACAGGGCCTAGCAATCAGCCCCAGCATTTT
CDR3aa: CASSRTGPSNQPQHF
v_gene: TRBV28
abundance: few
d_gene: TRBD1
j_gene: TRBJ1-5

CDR3nt: TGTGCCACCAGCAGGGGTGGGAAAAGCACTGAAGCTTTCTTT
CDR3aa: CATSRGGKSTEAFF
v_gene: TRBV6-1
abundance: few
d_gene: .
j_gene: TRBJ1-1

CDR3nt: TGCAGTGCTAGAGATTCGCGGGGCAGCACAGATACGCAGTATTTT
CDR3aa: CSARDSRGSTDTQYF
v_gene: TRBV20-1
abundance: few
d_gene: .
j_gene: TRBJ2-3

CDR3nt: TGCAGCGTTGGAGGGGCGCCCTACGAGCAGTACTTC
CDR3aa: CSVGGAPYEQYF
v_gene: TRBV29-1
abundance: .
d_gene: .
j_gene: TRBJ2-7

CDR3nt: TGCGCCGTTATGGGGGACAGCATCTACGAGCAGTACTTC
CDR3aa: CAVMGDSIYEQYF
v_gene: TRBV10-2
abundance: .
d_gene: TRBD1
j_gene: TRBJ2-7

CDR3nt: TGTGCCAGCAGTTCCCACCCCGGGCAGGGGATAGAGACCCAGTACTTC
CDR3aa: CASSSHPGQGIETQYF
v_gene: TRBV12-3/TRBV12-4
abundance: many
d_gene: .
j_gene: TRBJ2-5

CDR3nt: TGTGCCAGCGGATGGACAGCCAAGGCTGAAGCTTTCTTT
CDR3aa: CASGWTAKAEAFF
v_gene: TRBV11-2
abundance: many
d_gene: .
j_gene: TRBJ1-1

CDR3nt: TGTGCCAGCAGCCATCGGACAGGGGGTGAGCCCCAGCATTTT
CDR3aa: CASSHRTGGEPQHF
v_gene: TRBV3-1
abundance: many
d_gene: TRBD1
j_gene: TRBJ1-5

CDR3nt: TGCAGTGCACCGGGACAGGGCCAATTCAGCTCCTACGAGCAGTACTTC
CDR3aa: CSAPGQGQFSSYEQYF
v_gene: TRBV20-1
abundance: many
d_gene: TRBD1
j_gene: TRBJ2-7

CDR3nt: TGCGCCAGCAGCTTGGACCAGCGCGGCGAGCAGTACTTC
CDR3aa: CASSLDQRGEQYF
v_gene: TRBV5-1
abundance: many
d_gene: .
j_gene: TRBJ2-7

CDR3nt: TGCGCCAGCAGCTGGACGGAGACAGGGGGCAGGCAGCCCCAGCATTTT
CDR3aa: CASSWTETGGRQPQHF
v_gene: TRBV5-1
abundance: few
d_gene: TRBD1
j_gene: TRBJ1-5

CDR3nt: TGTGCCAGCAGCTTCCGTCGGAGCGGGGGTTACAATGAGCAGTTCTTC
CDR3aa: CASSFRRSGGYNEQFF
v_gene: TRBV7-2
abundance: many
d_gene: TRBD2
j_gene: TRBJ2-1

CDR3nt: TGCAGTGCTAGCCTAGGGAACGATTGGGGTGAGCAGTTCTTC
CDR3aa: CSASLGNDWGEQFF
v_gene: TRBV20-1
abundance: .
d_gene: .
j_gene: TRBJ2-1

CDR3nt: TGTGCCAGCAGTTTGCTGGGACAGGGGGCATCAACAGATACGCAGTATTTT
CDR3aa: CASSLLGQGASTDTQYF
v_gene: TRBV27
abundance: .
d_gene: TRBD1
j_gene: TRBJ2-3

CDR3nt: TGCAGTGCTCACTCTCCGGGCTTATATAATTCACCCCTCCACTTT
CDR3aa: CSAHSPGLYNSPLHF
v_gene: TRBV20-1
abundance: .
d_gene: .
j_gene: TRBJ1-6

CDR3nt: TGTGCCAGCACCCTCCCGGGGGGGAGCAATCAGCCCCAGCATTTT
CDR3aa: CASTLPGGSNQPQHF
v_gene: TRBV28
abundance: few
d_gene: .
j_gene: TRBJ1-5

CDR3nt: TGTGCCAGCAGACGTAGGACAGGGTCAAAACGGGGAACTAATCAGCCCCAGCATTTT
CDR3aa: CASRRRTGSKRGTNQPQHF
v_gene: TRBV6-1
abundance: few
d_gene: TRBD1
j_gene: TRBJ1-5